Here is one T cell receptor (beta chain) with its context. No antigen is known for it. The study ran its PCR with 60 Vbeta and 13 Jbeta primers. The assay was immunoSEQ multiplex PCR, and TCRdb's table has in-frame clones only and misses some. The profile covers 170,000 or so clones, with roughly 73% appearing a single time and under 1.5% taken by the ten largest. The germline V gene encodes CDR1 SGHTA and CDR2 FQGNSA. Trimming removed 5 bases from V and 0 bases from J; junction bases left unmatched: 3. The length of the CDR3 is 14 residues. The data were obtained in a study of cytomegalovirus exposure and HLA in healthy donors. Study-wide results and caveats: Cytomegalovirus status was reportedly diagnosed by the classifier with high sensitivity and specificity. Clonal expansion was found to be greater in HLA-associated TCR beta chains than in equally common others in a later analysis. Across all donors, roughly uniform sequencing depth was an assumption of the presence/absence analyses.

The V call is TRBV7-2, the J call TRBJ1-1, with TRBD1 matching over 7 bases. Sequences were obtained from PBMCs. This clonotype originated in a woman aged 30 to 39 in good health and CMV-seronegative. CDR3 nucleotides: TGTGCCAGCAGCCGACAGGGCGTGAACACTGAAGCTTTCTTT. Its protein is CASSRQGVNTEAFF.